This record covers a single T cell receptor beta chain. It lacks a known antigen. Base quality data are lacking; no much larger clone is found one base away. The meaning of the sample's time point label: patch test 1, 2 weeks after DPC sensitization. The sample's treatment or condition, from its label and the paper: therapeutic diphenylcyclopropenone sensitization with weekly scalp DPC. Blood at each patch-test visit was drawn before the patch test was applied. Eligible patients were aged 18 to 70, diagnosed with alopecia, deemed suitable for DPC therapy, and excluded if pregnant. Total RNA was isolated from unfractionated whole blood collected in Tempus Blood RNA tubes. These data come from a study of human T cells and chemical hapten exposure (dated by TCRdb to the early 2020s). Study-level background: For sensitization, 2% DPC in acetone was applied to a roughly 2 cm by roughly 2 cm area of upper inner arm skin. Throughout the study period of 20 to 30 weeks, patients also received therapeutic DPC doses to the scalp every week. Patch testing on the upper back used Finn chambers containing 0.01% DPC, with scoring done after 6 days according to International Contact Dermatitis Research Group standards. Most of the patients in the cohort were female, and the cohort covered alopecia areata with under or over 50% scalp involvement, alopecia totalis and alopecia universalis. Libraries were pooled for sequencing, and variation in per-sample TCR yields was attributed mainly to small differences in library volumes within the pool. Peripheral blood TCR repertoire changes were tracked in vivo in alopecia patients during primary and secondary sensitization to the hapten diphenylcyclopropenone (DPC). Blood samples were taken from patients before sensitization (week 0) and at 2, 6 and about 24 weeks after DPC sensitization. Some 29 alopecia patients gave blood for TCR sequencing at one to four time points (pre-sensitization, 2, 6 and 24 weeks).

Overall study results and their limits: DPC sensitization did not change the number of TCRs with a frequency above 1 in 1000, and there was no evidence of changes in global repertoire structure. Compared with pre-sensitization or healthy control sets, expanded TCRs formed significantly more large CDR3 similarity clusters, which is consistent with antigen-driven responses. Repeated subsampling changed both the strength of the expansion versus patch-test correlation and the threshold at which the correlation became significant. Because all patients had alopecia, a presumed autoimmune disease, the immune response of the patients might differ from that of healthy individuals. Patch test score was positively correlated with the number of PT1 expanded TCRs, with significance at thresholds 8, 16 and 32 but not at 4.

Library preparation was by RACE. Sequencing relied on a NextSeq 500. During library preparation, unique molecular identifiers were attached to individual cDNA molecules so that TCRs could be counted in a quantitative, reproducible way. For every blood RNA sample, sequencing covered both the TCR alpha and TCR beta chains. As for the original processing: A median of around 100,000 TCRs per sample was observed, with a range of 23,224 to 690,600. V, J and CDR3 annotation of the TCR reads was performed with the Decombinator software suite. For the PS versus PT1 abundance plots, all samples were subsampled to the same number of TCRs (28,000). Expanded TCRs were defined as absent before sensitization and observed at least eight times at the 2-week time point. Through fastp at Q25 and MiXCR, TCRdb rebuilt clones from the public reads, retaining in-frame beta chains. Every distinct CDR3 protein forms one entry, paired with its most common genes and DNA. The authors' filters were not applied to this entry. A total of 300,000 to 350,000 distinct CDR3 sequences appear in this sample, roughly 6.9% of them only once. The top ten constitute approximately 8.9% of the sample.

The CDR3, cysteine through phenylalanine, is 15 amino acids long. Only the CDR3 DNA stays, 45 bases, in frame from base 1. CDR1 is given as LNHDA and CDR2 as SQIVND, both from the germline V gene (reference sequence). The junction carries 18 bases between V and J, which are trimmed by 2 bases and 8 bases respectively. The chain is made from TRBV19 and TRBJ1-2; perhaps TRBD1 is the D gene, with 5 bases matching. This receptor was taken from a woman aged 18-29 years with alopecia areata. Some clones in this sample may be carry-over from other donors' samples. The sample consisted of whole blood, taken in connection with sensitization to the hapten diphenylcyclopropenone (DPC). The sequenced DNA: TGTGCCAGTAGTATATACCGAGGGGCCAGACGCGGCTACACCTTC. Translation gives CASSIYRGARRGYTF.